The rows below give T cell receptor beta chains drawn from one sample of a study of shared clonotypes between healthy human individuals. Clones were read by immunoSEQ multiplex PCR, and TCRdb kept only the in-frame ones, dropping some. The table lists 800,000 or so clones, 96% of them singletons, with over 0.2% in the top ten. The sequenced material came from naive CD8+ T cells sorted from blood. The source of these receptors is a man between 25 and 39 years old in good health. CDR3s include the opening cysteine and the closing phenylalanine or tryptophan. D genes are given only for firm matches. Rows give clone size only sometimes, using once, few, many, or a class for an expanded clone.

V	size	J	D	length	CDR3	DNA
TRBV15	.	TRBJ2-3	.	14	CATSREGAADTQYF	TGTGCCACCAGCAGAGAAGGGGCGGCAGATACGCAGTATTTT
TRBV7-9	.	TRBJ2-3	.	17	CASSPATRGRYTDTQYF	TGTGCCAGCAGCCCCGCTACGCGGGGTAGATACACAGATACGCAGTATTTT
TRBV12-5	once	TRBJ2-1	.	16	CASGFRGGGDVDEQFF	TGTGCTAGTGGTTTCAGGGGGGGAGGAGATGTCGATGAGCAGTTCTTC
TRBV5-6	.	TRBJ1-5	TRBD1	18	CASSLAGGQGVGNQPQHF	TGTGCCAGCAGCTTGGCCGGGGGACAGGGGGTCGGTAATCAGCCCCAGCATTTT
TRBV28	.	TRBJ2-5	.	18	CASSDYQMGAAERETQYF	TGTGCCAGCAGTGATTACCAGATGGGGGCGGCTGAAAGAGAGACCCAGTACTTC
TRBV5-4	once	TRBJ2-5	.	14	CASSLAWEQETQYF	TGTGCCAGCAGCTTGGCATGGGAACAGGAGACCCAGTACTTC
TRBV6-1	.	TRBJ2-2	TRBD1	17	CASSEMFGTGATGELFF	TGTGCCAGCAGTGAAATGTTTGGAACAGGGGCCACCGGGGAGCTGTTTTTT
TRBV27	.	TRBJ1-5	.	13	CASSLFGGQPQHF	TGTGCCAGCAGTTTGTTTGGGGGACAGCCCCAGCATTTT
TRBV13	.	TRBJ2-3	TRBD1	16	CASSSIHGQGLDTQYF	TGTGCCAGCAGCTCAATACACGGACAGGGTTTGGATACGCAGTATTTT
TRBV19	once	TRBJ1-2	.	13	CASSIEGAYGYTF	TGTGCCAGTAGTATAGAGGGGGCCTATGGCTACACCTTC
TRBV4-1	.	TRBJ2-1	.	18	CASSQDVSRVLGNNEQFF	TGCGCCAGCAGCCAAGATGTCTCTCGAGTTCTGGGTAATAATGAGCAGTTCTTC
TRBV7-9	.	TRBJ2-7	.	15	CASTDGRGPTYEQYF	TGTGCCAGCACCGACGGGAGGGGGCCGACCTACGAGCAGTACTTC
TRBV5-4	.	TRBJ2-7	TRBD2	15	CASSLGSGNSYEQYF	TGTGCCAGCAGCTTAGGTAGCGGGAACTCCTACGAGCAGTACTTC
TRBV5-1	.	TRBJ1-2	TRBD1	17	CASSSLGQGALNYGYTF	TGCGCCAGCAGCTCTCTGGGACAGGGGGCGTTGAACTATGGCTACACCTTC
TRBV10-3	.	TRBJ2-5	.	17	CAISESAIWAPQETQYF	TGTGCCATCAGTGAGTCCGCGATTTGGGCACCCCAAGAGACCCAGTACTTC
TRBV18	.	TRBJ2-1	TRBD1	14	CATSTGTGVSEQFF	TGTGCCACCTCCACGGGGACAGGGGTGTCTGAGCAGTTCTTC
TRBV5-1	.	TRBJ2-7	TRBD1	15	CASSLLGTGAYEQYF	TGCGCCAGCAGCTTGCTGGGGACAGGGGCCTACGAGCAGTACTTC
TRBV9	.	TRBJ2-1	TRBD2	15	CASYPQRGTYNEQFF	TGTGCCAGCTATCCACAGCGGGGCACCTACAATGAGCAGTTCTTC
TRBV9	.	TRBJ2-3	.	15	CASSDRDGSTDTQYF	TGTGCCAGCAGCGACCGGGACGGTAGCACAGATACGCAGTATTTT
TRBV6-5	once	TRBJ2-7	.	11	CASSDTSEQYF	TGTGCCAGCAGTGATACAAGCGAGCAGTACTTC
TRBV9	.	TRBJ2-3	.	14	CASSVVRATDTQYF	TGTGCCAGCAGCGTAGTTCGGGCCACAGATACGCAGTATTTT
TRBV4-1	.	TRBJ1-4	.	12	CASRQANEKLFF	TGCGCCAGCAGACAGGCAAATGAAAAACTGTTTTTT
TRBV4-1	.	TRBJ1-3	.	15	CASSQVPGTGNTIYF	TGCGCCAGCAGCCAAGTCCCCGGGACAGGAAACACCATATATTTT
TRBV5-4	.	TRBJ2-7	TRBD1	15	CASSHSGTGGFGQYF	TGTGCCAGCAGCCATTCCGGGACAGGGGGCTTCGGGCAGTACTTC